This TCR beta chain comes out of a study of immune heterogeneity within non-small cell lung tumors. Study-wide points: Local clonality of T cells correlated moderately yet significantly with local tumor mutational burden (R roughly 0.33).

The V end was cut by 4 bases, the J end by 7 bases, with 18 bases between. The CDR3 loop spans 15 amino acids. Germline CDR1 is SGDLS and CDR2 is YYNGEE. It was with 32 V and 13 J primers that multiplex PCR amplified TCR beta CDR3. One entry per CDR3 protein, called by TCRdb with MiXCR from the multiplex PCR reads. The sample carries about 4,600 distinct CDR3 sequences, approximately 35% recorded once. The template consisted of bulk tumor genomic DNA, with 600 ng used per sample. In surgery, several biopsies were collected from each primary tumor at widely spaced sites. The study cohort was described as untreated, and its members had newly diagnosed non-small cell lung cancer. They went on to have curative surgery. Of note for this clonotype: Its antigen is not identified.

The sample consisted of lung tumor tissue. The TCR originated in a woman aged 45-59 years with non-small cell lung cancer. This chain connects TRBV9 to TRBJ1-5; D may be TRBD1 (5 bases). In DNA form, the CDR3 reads TGTGCCAGCAGCCCATACGGGACCGCCGGGCAGCCCCAGCATTTT. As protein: CASSPYGTAGQPQHF.